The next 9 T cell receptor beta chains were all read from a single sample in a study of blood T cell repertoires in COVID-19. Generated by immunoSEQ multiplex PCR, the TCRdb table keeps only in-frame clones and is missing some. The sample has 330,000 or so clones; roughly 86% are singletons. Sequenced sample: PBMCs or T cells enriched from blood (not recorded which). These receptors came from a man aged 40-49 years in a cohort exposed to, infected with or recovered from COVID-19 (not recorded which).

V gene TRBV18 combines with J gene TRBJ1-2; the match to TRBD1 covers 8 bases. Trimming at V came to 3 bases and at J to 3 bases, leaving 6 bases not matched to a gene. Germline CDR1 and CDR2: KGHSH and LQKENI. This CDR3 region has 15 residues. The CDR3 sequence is CASSPSTGVDYGYTF. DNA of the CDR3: TGTGCCAGCTCACCCTCGACAGGGGTTGACTATGGCTACACCTTC.

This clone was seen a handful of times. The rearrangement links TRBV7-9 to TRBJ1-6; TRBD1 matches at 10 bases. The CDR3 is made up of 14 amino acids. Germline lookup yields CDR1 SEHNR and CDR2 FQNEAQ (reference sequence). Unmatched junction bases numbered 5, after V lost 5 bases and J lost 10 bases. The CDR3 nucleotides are TGTGCCAGCAGCCTTGGGACAGGGGAGTCACCCCTCCACTTT. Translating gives CASSLGTGESPLHF.

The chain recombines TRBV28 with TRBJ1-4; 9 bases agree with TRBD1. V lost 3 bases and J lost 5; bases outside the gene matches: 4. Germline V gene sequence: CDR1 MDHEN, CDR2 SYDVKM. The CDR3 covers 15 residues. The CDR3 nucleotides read TGTGCCAGCAGTTTCCCGGGACAGGGAAATGAAAAACTGTTTTTT. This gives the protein CASSFPGQGNEKLFF.

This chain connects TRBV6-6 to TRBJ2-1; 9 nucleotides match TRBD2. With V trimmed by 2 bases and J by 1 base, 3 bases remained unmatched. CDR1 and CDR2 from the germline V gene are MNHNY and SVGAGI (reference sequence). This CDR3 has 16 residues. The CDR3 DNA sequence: TGTGCCAGCAGTTACCCGACTAGCGGATCCTACAATGAGCAGTTCTTC. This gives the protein CASSYPTSGSYNEQFF.

CDR3 sequence: CASSSWTSGRADTQYF. CDR3 sequence (DNA): TGTGCCAGCAGTTCTTGGACTAGCGGGAGGGCAGATACGCAGTATTTT. The chain employs TRBV6-2 or TRBV6-3 and TRBJ2-3, with 15 bases that match TRBD2. V lost 4 bases, J lost 4 bases, and 3 bases stayed unmatched. The CDR3 has 16 residues. Germline assignment: CDR1 MNHEY and CDR2 SVGEGT.

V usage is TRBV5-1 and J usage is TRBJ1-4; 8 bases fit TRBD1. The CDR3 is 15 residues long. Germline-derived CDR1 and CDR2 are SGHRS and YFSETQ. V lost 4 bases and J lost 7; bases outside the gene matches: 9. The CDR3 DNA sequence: TGCGCCAGCAGCGTGACAGGGGCCTCCCCTGAAAAACTGTTTTTT. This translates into CASSVTGASPEKLFF.

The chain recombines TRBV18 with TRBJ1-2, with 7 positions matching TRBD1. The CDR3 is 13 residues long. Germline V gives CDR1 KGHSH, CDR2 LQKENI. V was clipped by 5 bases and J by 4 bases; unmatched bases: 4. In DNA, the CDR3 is TGTGCCAGCTCAGAGTCAGGGGGCTATGGCTACACCTTC. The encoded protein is CASSESGGYGYTF.

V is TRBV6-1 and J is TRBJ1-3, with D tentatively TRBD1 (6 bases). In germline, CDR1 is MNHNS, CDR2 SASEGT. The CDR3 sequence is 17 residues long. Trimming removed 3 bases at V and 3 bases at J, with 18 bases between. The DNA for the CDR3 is TGTGCCAGCAGTGAGACAGGCCTCGGTTGGGTTGGAAACACCATATATTTT. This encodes CASSETGLGWVGNTIYF.

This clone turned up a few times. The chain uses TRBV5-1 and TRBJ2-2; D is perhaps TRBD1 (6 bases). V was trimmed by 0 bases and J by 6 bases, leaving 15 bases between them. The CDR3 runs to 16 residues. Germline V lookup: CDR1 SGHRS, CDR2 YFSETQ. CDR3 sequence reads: CASSLAPGQGAGELFF. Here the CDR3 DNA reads TGCGCCAGCAGCTTGGCTCCGGGACAAGGGGCCGGGGAGCTGTTTTTT.